The entry below gives a single T cell receptor beta chain sequence along with its context. Its antigen is currently unknown. V lost 5 bases and J 4 bases, leaving 20 bases between the germline ends. The germline CDR1 and CDR2 sequences are MDHEN and SYDVKM. The CDR3 has 16 residues. Time point indicated: blood 2 weeks post-SBRT. Treatment reported: 15 Gy SBRT to primary tumor, nephrectomy 4 weeks later. Radiation-treated patients gave blood at baseline, week 2 and week 4. This renal cell carcinoma was of the clear cell type. The record originates from a study of radiation and T cells in renal cell carcinoma. Study-level points and caveats: Top tumor clonotypes rose in blood 2 weeks post-radiation, then contracted. Without pretreatment biopsies, baseline tumor clonotype presence was undetermined.

Measured with immunoSEQ multiplex PCR; TCRdb has only the in-frame clones, and not every one. The sample carries tens of thousands of clones, approximately 83% recorded once. The chain employs TRBV28 and TRBJ2-5, with TRBD1 as a possible D gene (5 bases). The sequencing here drew on blood, taken from a patient whose treatment included radiotherapy and nephrectomy. This clonotype originated in a woman aged 50 to 65 with renal cell carcinoma. DNA for the CDR3: TGTGCCAGCAGTGCTATGGGGCCAAACAATCCAGAGACCCAGTACTTC. Amino acids: CASSAMGPNNPETQYF. The full variable domain, in which reference TRBV28 and TRBJ2-5 provide the parts outside the CDR3, is DVKVTQSSRYLVKRTGEKVFLECVQDMDHENMFWYRQDPGLGLRLIYFSYDVKMKEKGDIPEGYSVSREKKERFSLILESASTNQTSMYLCASSAMGPNNPETQYFGPGTRLLVL.